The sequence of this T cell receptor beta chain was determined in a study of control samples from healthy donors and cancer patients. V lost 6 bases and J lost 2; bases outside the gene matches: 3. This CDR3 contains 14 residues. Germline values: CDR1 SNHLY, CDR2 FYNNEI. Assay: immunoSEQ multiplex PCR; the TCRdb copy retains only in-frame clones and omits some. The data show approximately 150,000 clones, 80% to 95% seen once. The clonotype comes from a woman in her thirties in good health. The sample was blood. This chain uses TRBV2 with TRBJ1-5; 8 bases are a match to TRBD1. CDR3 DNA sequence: TGTGCCAGCAGATCAGGGGGCGGCAATCAGCCCCAGCATTTT. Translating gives CASRSGGGNQPQHF.